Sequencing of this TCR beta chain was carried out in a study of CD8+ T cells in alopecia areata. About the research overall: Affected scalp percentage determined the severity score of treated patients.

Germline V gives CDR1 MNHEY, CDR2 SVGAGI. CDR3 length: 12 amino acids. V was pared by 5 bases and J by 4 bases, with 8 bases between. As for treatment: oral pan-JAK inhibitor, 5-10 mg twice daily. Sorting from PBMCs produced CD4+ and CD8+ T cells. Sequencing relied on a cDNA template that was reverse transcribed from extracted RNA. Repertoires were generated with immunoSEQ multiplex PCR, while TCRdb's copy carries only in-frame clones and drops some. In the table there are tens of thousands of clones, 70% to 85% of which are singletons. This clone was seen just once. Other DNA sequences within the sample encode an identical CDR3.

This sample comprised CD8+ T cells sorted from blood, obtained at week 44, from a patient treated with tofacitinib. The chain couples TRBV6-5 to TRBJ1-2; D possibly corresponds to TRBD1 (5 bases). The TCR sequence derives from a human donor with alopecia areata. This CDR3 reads CASSPQGYGYTF. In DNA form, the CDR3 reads TGTGCCAGCAGTCCCCAGGGCTATGGCTACACCTTC.